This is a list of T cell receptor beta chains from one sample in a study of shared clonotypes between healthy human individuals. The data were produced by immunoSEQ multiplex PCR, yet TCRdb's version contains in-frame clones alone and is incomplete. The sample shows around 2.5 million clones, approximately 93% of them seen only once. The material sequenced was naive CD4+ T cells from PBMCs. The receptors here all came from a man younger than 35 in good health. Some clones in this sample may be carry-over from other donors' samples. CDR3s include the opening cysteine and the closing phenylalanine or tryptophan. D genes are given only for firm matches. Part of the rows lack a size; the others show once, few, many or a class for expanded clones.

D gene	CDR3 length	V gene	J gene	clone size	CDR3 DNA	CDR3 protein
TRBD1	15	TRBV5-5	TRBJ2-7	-	TGTGCCAGCAGCCCGGGACAGGGGGCTACCTACGAGCAGTACTTC	CASSPGQGATYEQYF
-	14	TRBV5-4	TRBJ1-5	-	TGTGCCAGCAGCGTGGACAGAAACAATCAGCCCCAGCATTTT	CASSVDRNNQPQHF
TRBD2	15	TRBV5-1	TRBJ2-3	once	TGCGCCAGCAGCTGGATTAGCGGGGTTACAGATACGCAGTATTTT	CASSWISGVTDTQYF
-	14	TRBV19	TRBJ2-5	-	TGTGCCAGTAGTATAAGGGGGACAATGGAGACCCAGTACTTC	CASSIRGTMETQYF
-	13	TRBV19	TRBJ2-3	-	TGTGCCAGTAGTACACTAAGGGGGGATACGCAGTATTTT	CASSTLRGDTQYF
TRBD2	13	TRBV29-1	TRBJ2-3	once	TGCAGCTACGAGCGGGAAGGCACAGATACGCAGTATTTT	CSYEREGTDTQYF
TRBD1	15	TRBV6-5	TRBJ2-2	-	TGTGCCAGCAAGAGACAGGGGGGGGACACCGGGGAGCTGTTTTTT	CASKRQGGDTGELFF
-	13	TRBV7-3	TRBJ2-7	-	TGTGCCAGCAGCTTAAACGGTTGGGACGAGCAGTACTTC	CASSLNGWDEQYF
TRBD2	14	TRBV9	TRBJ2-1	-	TGTGCCAGCAGCGTGAGCGGGGGGTACAATGAGCAGTTCTTC	CASSVSGGYNEQFF
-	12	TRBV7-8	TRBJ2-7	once	TGTGCCAGCAGCTGGAGGCCCGGCGAGCAGTACTTC	CASSWRPGEQYF
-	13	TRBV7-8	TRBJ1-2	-	TGTGCCAGCAGCTTAGATGCGGACTATGGCTACACCTTC	CASSLDADYGYTF
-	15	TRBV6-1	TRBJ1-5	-	TGTGCCAGCAGTGATAGGGGCTGGGGGAATCAGCCCCAGCATTTT	CASSDRGWGNQPQHF
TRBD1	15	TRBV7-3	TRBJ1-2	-	TGTGCCAGCAGCTTGGGACAGAGGAGAGACTATGGCTACACCTTC	CASSLGQRRDYGYTF
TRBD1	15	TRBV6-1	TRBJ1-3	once	TGTGCCAGCAGTGGGCGGGACAGGCCGCTGAACACCATATATTTT	CASSGRDRPLNTIYF
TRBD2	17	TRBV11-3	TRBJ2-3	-	TGTGCCAGCAGCCCTCTATCGAGACGGGAGGGGGCAGATACGCAGTATTTT	CASSPLSRREGADTQYF
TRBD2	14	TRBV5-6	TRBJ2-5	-	TGTGCCAGCAGCAGCGGGACCCCCGGGGAGACCCAGTACTTC	CASSSGTPGETQYF
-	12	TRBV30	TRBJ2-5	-	TGTGCCTGGAATTCAGGCCAAGAGACCCAGTACTTC	CAWNSGQETQYF
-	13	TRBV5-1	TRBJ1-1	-	TGCGCCAGCAGCCTCGACGTGGGGACTGAAGCTTTCTTT	CASSLDVGTEAFF
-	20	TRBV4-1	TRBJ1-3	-	TGCGCCAGCAGCCTAATTGACGGGGGGGCAGGGGCGAGCTCTGGAAACACCATATATTTT	CASSLIDGGAGASSGNTIYF
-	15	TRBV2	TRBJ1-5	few	TGTGCCAGCAGGCTTGAGTCGGGGTTAGATCAGCCCCAGCATTTT	CASRLESGLDQPQHF
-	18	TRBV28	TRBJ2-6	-	TGTGCCAGCAGTTTACACCAGGGTCGCCGTTCTGGGGCCAACGTCCTGACTTTC	CASSLHQGRRSGANVLTF
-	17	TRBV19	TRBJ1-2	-	TGTGCCAGTAGTATAAGCGCTCCGAGGGGCCTGAGCTATGGCTACACCTTC	CASSISAPRGLSYGYTF
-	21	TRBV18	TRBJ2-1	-	TGTGCCAGCTCACCACTCCTTACAACTAGCCTTCTACCTAACTCCTACAATGAGCAGTTCTTC	CASSPLLTTSLLPNSYNEQFF
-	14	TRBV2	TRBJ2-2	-	TGTGCCAGCTCAAGAGGACAGAACACCGGGGAGCTGTTTTTT	CASSRGQNTGELFF
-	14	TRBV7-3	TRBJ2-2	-	TGTGCCAGCACGGGTAGGGAACGGACCGGGGAGCTGTTTTTT	CASTGRERTGELFF